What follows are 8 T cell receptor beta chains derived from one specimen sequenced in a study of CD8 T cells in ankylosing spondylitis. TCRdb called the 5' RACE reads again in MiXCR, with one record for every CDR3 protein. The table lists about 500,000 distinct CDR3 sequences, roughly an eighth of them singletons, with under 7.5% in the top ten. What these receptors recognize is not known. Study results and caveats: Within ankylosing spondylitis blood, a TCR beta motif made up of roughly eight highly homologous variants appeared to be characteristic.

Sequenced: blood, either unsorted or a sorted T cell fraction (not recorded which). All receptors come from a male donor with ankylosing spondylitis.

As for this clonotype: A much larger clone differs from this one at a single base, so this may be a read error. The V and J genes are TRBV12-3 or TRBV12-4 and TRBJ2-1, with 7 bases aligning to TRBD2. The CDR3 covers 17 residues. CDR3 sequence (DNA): TGTGCCATCAGTTCTCCCCGGGCTAGCGGCTTATACAATGAGCAGTTCTTC. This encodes CAISSPRASGLYNEQFF.

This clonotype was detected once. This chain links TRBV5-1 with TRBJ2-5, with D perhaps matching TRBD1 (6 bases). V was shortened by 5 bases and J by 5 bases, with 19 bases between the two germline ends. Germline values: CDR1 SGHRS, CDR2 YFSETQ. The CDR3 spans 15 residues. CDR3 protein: CASRSEIGGGETQYF. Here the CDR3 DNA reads TGCGCCAGCAGGAGTGAGATTGGGGGCGGGGAGACCCAGTACTTC.

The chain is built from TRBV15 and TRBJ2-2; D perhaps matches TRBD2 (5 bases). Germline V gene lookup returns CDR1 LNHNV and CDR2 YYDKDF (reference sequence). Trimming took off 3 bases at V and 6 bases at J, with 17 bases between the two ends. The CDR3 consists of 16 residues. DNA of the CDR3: TGTGCCACCAGCAGGCCCCTAGCCCTCAGTGCCGGGGAGCTGTTTTTT. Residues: CATSRPLALSAGELFF.

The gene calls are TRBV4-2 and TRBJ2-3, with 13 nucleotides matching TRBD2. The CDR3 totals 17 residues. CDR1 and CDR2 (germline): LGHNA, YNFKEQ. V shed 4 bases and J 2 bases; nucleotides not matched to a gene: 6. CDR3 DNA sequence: TGTGCCAGCAGCCCCACAGGGACTAGCGGGATCACAGATACGCAGTATTTT. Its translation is CASSPTGTSGITDTQYF.

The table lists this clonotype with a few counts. The CDR3 DNA follows: TGTGCCAGCAGCTCAGGAGGGGCCGAGACCCAGTACTTC. Translating gives CASSSGGAETQYF. The chain employs TRBV7-2 and TRBJ2-5; TRBD2 might be the D (6 bases). V was clipped by 4 bases and J by 5 bases, with 11 bases between them. The CDR3 loop spans 13 amino acids. Looked up from germline, CDR1 is SGHTA and CDR2 is FQGNSA.

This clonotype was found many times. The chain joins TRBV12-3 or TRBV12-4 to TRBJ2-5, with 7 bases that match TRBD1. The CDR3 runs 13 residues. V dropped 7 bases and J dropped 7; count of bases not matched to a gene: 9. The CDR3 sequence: CASTRDSAWTQYF. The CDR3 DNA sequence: TGTGCCAGCACCCGGGACAGCGCATGGACCCAGTACTTC.

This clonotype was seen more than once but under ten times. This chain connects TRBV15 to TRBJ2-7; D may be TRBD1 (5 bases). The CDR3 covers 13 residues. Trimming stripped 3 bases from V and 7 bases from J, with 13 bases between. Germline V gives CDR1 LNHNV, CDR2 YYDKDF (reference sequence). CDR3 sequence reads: CATSSIGAREQYF. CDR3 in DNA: TGTGCCACCAGCAGCATAGGGGCGCGGGAGCAGTACTTC.

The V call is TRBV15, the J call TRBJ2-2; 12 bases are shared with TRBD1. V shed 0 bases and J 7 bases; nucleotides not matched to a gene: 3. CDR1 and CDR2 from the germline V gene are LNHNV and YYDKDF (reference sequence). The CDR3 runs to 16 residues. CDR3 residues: CATSRDGTGGGGELFF. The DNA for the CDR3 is TGTGCCACCAGCAGAGACGGGACAGGGGGCGGCGGGGAGCTGTTTTTT.